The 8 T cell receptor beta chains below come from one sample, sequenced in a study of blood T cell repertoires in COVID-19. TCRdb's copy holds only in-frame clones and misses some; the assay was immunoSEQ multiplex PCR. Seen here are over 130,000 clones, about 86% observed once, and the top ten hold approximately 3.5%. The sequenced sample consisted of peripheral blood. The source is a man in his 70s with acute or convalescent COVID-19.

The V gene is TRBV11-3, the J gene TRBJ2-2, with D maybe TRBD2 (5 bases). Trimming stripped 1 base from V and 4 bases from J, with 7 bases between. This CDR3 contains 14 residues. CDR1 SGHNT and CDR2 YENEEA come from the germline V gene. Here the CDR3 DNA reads TGTGCCAGCAGCTTAGGAGCGGTCACCGGGGAGCTGTTTTTT. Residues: CASSLGAVTGELFF.

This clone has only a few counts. For the CDR3, the DNA is TGTGCCAGCAGTTACGTTCAGGGGGCGATCACCCCCTACACCTTC. Protein product: CASSYVQGAITPYTF. The V gene is TRBV6-6, the J gene TRBJ1-2, with 8 positions matching TRBD1. The CDR3 covers 15 residues. Germline CDR1 reads MNHNY; CDR2 reads SVGAGI (reference sequence). With V trimmed by 2 bases and J by 10 bases, 12 bases remained unmatched.

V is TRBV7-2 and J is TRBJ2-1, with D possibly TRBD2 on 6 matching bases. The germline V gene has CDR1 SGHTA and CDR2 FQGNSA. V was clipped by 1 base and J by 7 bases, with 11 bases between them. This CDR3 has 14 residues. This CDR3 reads CASSLEIAENEQFF. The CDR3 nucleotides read TGTGCCAGCAGCTTAGAAATAGCGGAAAATGAGCAGTTCTTC.

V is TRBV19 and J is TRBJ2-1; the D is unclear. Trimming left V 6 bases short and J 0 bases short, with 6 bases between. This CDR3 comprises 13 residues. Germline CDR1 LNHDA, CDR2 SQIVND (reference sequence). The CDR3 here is CASRSGSYNEQFF. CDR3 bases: TGTGCCAGTAGGTCGGGCTCCTACAATGAGCAGTTCTTC.

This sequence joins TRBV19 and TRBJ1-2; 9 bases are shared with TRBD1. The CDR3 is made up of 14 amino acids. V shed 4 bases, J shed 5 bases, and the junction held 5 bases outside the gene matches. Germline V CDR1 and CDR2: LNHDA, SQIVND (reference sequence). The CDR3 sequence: CASSRSGTGYGYTF. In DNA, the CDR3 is TGTGCCAGTAGTAGATCCGGGACAGGGTATGGCTACACCTTC.

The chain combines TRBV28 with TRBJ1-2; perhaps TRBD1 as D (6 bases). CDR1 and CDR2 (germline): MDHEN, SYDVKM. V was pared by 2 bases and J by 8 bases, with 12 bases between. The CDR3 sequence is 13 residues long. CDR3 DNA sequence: TGTGCCAGCAGTTTACGGACAGATAGGGGCTACACCTTC. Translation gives CASSLRTDRGYTF.

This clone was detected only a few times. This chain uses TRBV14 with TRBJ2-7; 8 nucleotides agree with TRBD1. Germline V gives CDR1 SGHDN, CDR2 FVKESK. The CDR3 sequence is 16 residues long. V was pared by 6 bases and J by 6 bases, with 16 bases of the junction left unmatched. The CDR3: CASSLGIRDRIGEQYF. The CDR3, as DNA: TGTGCCAGCAGTTTGGGGATACGGGACAGGATCGGCGAGCAGTACTTC. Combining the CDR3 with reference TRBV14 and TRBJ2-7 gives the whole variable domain EAGVTQFPSHSVIEKGQTVTLRCDPISGHDNLYWYRRVMGKEIKFLLHFVKESKQDESGMPNNRFLAERTGGTYSTLKVQPAELEDSGVYFCASSLGIRDRIGEQYFGPGTRLTVT.

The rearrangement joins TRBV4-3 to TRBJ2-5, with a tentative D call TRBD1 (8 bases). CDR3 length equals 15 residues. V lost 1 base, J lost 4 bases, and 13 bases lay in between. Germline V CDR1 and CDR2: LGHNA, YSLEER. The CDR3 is CASSQGTGGGETQYF. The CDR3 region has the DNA TGCGCCAGCAGCCAAGGCACAGGGGGGGGAGAGACCCAGTACTTC.